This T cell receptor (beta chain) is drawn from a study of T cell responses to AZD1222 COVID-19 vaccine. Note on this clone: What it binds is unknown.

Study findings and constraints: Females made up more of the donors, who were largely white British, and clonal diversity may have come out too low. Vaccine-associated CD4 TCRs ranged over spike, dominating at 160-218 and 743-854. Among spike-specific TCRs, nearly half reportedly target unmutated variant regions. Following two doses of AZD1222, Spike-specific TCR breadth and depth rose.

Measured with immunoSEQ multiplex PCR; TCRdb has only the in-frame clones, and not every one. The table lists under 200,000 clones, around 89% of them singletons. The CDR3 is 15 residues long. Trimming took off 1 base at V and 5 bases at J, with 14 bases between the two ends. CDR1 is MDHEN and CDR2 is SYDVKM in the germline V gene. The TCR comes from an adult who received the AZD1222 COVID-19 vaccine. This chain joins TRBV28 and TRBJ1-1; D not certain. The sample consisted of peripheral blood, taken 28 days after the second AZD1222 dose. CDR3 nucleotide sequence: TGTGCCAGCAGTTTATACCCCGGTATGGGGACTGAAGCTTTCTTT. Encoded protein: CASSLYPGMGTEAFF.